What follows describes a single T cell receptor (beta chain). Its cognate antigen is unknown. The CDR3 runs to 14 residues. The germline CDR1 and CDR2 sequences are MGHRA and YSYEKL. V lost 0 bases, J lost 5 bases, and 10 bases lay in between. These data come from a study of T cell responses to AZD1222 COVID-19 vaccine. Study-wide results and caveats: Nearly half of spike-specific TCRs reportedly target unmutated variant regions. Clonal diversity was possibly underestimated, and the donors were mostly white British, with more females. Mapped onto spike, vaccine-associated CD4 TCRs spanned it and were dominant at 160-218 and 743-854.

Clones were sequenced by immunoSEQ multiplex PCR, and TCRdb holds only the in-frame ones, with some missing. The sample yields fewer than 120,000 clones, around 90% seen once. This receptor was obtained from an adult who received the AZD1222 COVID-19 vaccine. V is TRBV4-1 and J is TRBJ1-1; D not certain. Sample: peripheral blood, taken 28 days after the second AZD1222 dose. As DNA, the CDR3 is TGCGCCAGCAGCCAAGAAACGGGGTGGACTGAAGCTTTCTTT. This encodes CASSQETGWTEAFF.